Presented here are 3 T cell receptor beta chains from one specimen sequenced in a study of cytomegalovirus exposure and HLA in healthy donors (dated by TCRdb to 2016 to 2017). The protocol used for the library was the immunoSEQ multiplex PCR assay. The multiplex PCR relied on a mix of 60 forward primers for TCR Vbeta segments and 13 reverse primers for TCR Jbeta segments. TCRdb mirrors the immuneACCESS table, restricted to in-frame sequences. Some clones are absent from its copies; in checked studies, under half trace to an unresolved V gene, and the reason for the others is unknown. This sample holds about 99,000 clones; 60% to 85% were observed only once. Clones ranked in the top ten supply roughly 5.4% of the sample. Material: PBMCs. Receptors originate from a woman aged 18-35 years in good health and CMV-seropositive.

In its sample, this clone was seen a few times. This sequence joins TRBV6-6 and TRBJ1-1; D is uncertain. The germline CDR1 and CDR2 sequences are MNHNY and SVGAGI (reference sequence). The V end lost 8 bases, the J end lost 1 base, and 11 bases lay between the germline ends. The CDR3 covers 13 residues. The DNA for the CDR3 is TGTGCCAGCCTTATATCAGGGAACACTGAAGCTTTCTTT. Translation gives CASLISGNTEAFF.

V usage is TRBV7-9 and J usage is TRBJ2-5; tentative D call: TRBD2 (5 bases). V was pared by 3 bases and J by 1 base, with 15 bases between. Germline loops: CDR1 SEHNR, CDR2 FQNEAQ (reference sequence). The CDR3 runs to 16 residues. This CDR3 is CASSFGVAPIQETQYF. The CDR3 nucleotides read TGTGCCAGCAGCTTCGGGGTAGCGCCCATCCAAGAGACCCAGTACTTC.

The chain joins TRBV19 to TRBJ1-5; D unresolved. Trimming removed 5 bases from V and 2 bases from J, with 10 bases in between. The CDR3 sequence is 14 residues long. The germline V gene encodes CDR1 LNHDA and CDR2 SQIVND (reference sequence). Here the CDR3 DNA reads TGTGCCAGTAGTTGGCAGGCTGGCAATCAGCCCCAGCATTTT. Protein: CASSWQAGNQPQHF.